These T cell receptor beta chains were read from a single sample in a study of cytomegalovirus exposure and HLA in healthy donors. Measured with immunoSEQ multiplex PCR; TCRdb has only the in-frame clones, and not every one. The sample shows more than 150,000 clones, about 84% of them seen only once. Sequencing input: PBMCs. Every receptor here comes from a man aged 50 or older in good health and CMV-seropositive. The CDR3 runs from the conserved cysteine through the conserved F or W. Fields, in order: J gene, V gene, CDR3 protein.

>TRBJ1-6|TRBV6-5
CASSYSRRQGGSPLHF
>TRBJ2-2|TRBV5-1
CASSLKQGAWGTGELFF
>TRBJ2-5|TRBV28
CASSFGGQGTQTQYF
>TRBJ1-1|TRBV29-1
CSVLPGGGNTEAFF
>TRBJ2-1|TRBV27
CASSWALYNEQFF
>TRBJ1-1|TRBV7-2
CASSLGQGSTEAFF
>TRBJ1-2|TRBV6-5
CASTGTQSGYGYTF
>TRBJ2-1|TRBV11-2
CASSLESWRGRSYNEQFF
>TRBJ2-1|TRBV19
CASSIPLNEQFF
>TRBJ2-2|TRBV18
CASSPYSGPNTGELFF
>TRBJ2-7|TRBV5-5
CASSLVQGPYEQYF
>TRBJ1-3|TRBV6-1
CASSGENFGGNTIYF
>TRBJ2-5|TRBV27
CASSSQGSPQETQYF
>TRBJ2-1|TRBV27
CASSLLGWTAKGTEQFF
>TRBJ1-1|TRBV21-1
CASSKGKGGGKRNTEAFF
>TRBJ2-7|TRBV27
CASSPQGSYEQYF
>TRBJ2-7|TRBV7-9
CASSSTTTLTYEQYF
>TRBJ1-5|TRBV19
CASRGAAFNQPQHF
>TRBJ1-1|TRBV30
CAWSVRQGEAFF
>TRBJ1-5|TRBV7-3
CASSWGYQGFQPQHF
>TRBJ1-2|TRBV28
CASSETVPISYGYTF
>TRBJ1-1|TRBV6-5
CASSYAAGRTEAFF
>TRBJ2-7|TRBV4-3
CASSQVRQGEEEQYF
>TRBJ1-4|TRBV28
CASRHNEKLFF
>TRBJ1-4|TRBV4-1
CASSQVGEIGEKLFF
>TRBJ1-5|TRBV28
CASSSRQPQHF
>TRBJ2-7|TRBV4-2
CASSQHSGEPYEQYF
>TRBJ2-3|TRBV19
CASTGQGLPDTQYF
>TRBJ2-7|TRBV28
CASSLHGITTYEQYF
>TRBJ2-5|TRBV15
CATSRDRGETQYF
>TRBJ1-1|TRBV5-8
CASSLGTGIPSTEAFF
>TRBJ1-3|TRBV28
CASSKDRGGGNTIYF
>TRBJ1-4|TRBV11-2
CASSLGHRGQEKLFF
>TRBJ2-3|TRBV18
CASSSPGADTQYF
>TRBJ2-1|TRBV4-3
CASSRQVSYNEQFF
>TRBJ2-3|TRBV7-2
CASSSYLSTDTQYF
>TRBJ2-1|TRBV5-4
CASSFRLGGEINEQFF
>TRBJ2-7|TRBV7-2
CASSLVGGDGFSYEQYF
>TRBJ2-3|TRBV30
CAGGYLAGATDTQYF
>TRBJ1-1|TRBV27
CASCIAVGGTEAFF
>TRBJ1-2|TRBV5-1
CASGGALGTGYEGYTF
>TRBJ2-3|TRBV5-6
CASSPGGFTDTQYF
>TRBJ1-1|TRBV5-6
CASRGDTEAFF
>TRBJ1-2|TRBV5-4
CASSLGARPSDGYTF
>TRBJ2-1|TRBV6-5
CASSYSLSRPGNEQFF
>TRBJ2-2|TRBV5-1
CASSYPGQGTGELFF
>TRBJ1-1|TRBV19
CASSPPGGQGNTEAFF
>TRBJ2-5|TRBV5-1
CASSLHSGGETQYF
>TRBJ1-1|TRBV27
CASAIGLLNTEAFF
>TRBJ2-1|TRBV4-3
CASSLGLAGDSYNEQFF
>TRBJ2-7|TRBV7-3
CASSPTGGASYEQYF
>TRBJ2-1|TRBV29-1
CSVVLRSYNEQFF
>TRBJ1-1|TRBV14
CASSQDPGGSGTEAFF
>TRBJ2-3|TRBV9
CASSRLGSGGAGDTQYF
>TRBJ1-1|TRBV7-3
CASSFFADTEAFF
>TRBJ2-3|TRBV5-4
CASSVPSGSGADTQYF